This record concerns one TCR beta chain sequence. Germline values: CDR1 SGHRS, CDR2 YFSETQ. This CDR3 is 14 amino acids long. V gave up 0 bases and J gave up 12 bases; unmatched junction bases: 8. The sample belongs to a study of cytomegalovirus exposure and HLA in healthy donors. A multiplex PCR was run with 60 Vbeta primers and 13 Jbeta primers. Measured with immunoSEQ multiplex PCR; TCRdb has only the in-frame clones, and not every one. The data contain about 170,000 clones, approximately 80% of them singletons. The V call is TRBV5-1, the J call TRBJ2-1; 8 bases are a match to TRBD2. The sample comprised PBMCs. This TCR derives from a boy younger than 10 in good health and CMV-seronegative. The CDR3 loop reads CASSLGERETGQFF. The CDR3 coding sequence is TGCGCCAGCAGCTTGGGGGAGCGGGAGACAGGGCAGTTCTTC.